This T cell receptor beta chain was profiled in a study of T cell changes during pregnancy in multiple sclerosis. Sequenced by immunoSEQ multiplex PCR; TCRdb stores in-frame clones only, minus some. This table holds approximately 82,000 clones, over 80% found once. Germline V lookup: CDR1 SGDLS, CDR2 YYNGEE. CDR3 length equals 16 residues. Trimming left V 0 bases short and J 5 bases short, with 14 bases between. The receptor's source is a female donor with multiple sclerosis, enrolled in a pregnancy study. The chain uses TRBV9 and TRBJ2-2; D is unclear. The material sequenced was CD4+ T cells from peripheral blood mononuclear cells, taken in the second trimester of pregnancy. The DNA for the CDR3 is TGTGCCAGCAGCGTAGAGCCGCATCTGAGGACCGGGGAGCTGTTTTTT. Translated, it gives CASSVEPHLRTGELFF.